The 9 T cell receptor beta chains below all came from one sample that was sequenced in a study of blood T cell repertoires in COVID-19. Some clones are missing from TCRdb's copy, which holds only in-frame ones; the method was immunoSEQ multiplex PCR. The repertoire holds approximately 270,000 clones, with approximately 85% as singletons. Material for sequencing was PBMCs or T cells enriched from blood (not recorded which). The origin of the receptors is a woman aged 25 to 39 who had recovered from COVID-19.

This clone was observed once. One end of the junction fails to match germline, which may point to a read error. This chain uses TRBV18 with TRBJ2-7; 8 nucleotides align to TRBD2. The CDR3 spans 17 residues. Germline CDR1 KGHSH, CDR2 LQKENI. The CDR3 DNA follows: TGTGCCAGCTCACCGCGGGTAGCGGGGATATCCTCCAACGAGCAGTACTTC. Translation: CASSPRVAGISSNEQYF.

The table lists this clone with a count of one. The chain combines TRBV6-5 with TRBJ2-1; no definite D call. The V end was cut by 10 bases, the J end by 9 bases, with 10 bases between. Looked up from germline, CDR1 is MNHEY and CDR2 is SVGAGI. The CDR3 spans 10 residues. DNA for the CDR3: TGTGCCACTCTCGGAGTTGAGCAGTTCTTC. Encoded protein: CATLGVEQFF.

Comments on this clone: The sample contains more than one DNA sequence encoding this CDR3. The chain joins TRBV5-6 to TRBJ2-7; 13 bases map to TRBD2. CDR3 size: 15 residues. V was pared by 4 bases and J by 3 bases, with 4 bases of the junction left unmatched. Germline V gene lookup returns CDR1 SGHDT and CDR2 YYEEEE. CDR3 amino acids: CASSPGLAGVYEQYF. The CDR3 DNA sequence: TGTGCCAGCAGCCCAGGACTAGCGGGAGTCTACGAGCAGTACTTC.

V is TRBV13 and J is TRBJ2-7; no definite D call. The CDR3 has 14 amino acids. V lost 3 bases and J lost 7, with 16 bases in between. Germline V gene data show CDR1 as PRHDT and CDR2 as FYEKMQ (reference sequence). The DNA for the CDR3 is TGTGCCAGCAGCTTGTATTCCAGGTTGTGGGAGCAGTACTTC. Protein: CASSLYSRLWEQYF.

The V call is TRBV4-1, the J call TRBJ2-1, with TRBD1 matching over 7 bases. After removal of 3 bases from V and 2 bases from J, the junction contained 7 bases not matched to a gene. The CDR3 consists of 16 residues. CDR1 is MGHRA and CDR2 is YSYEKL in the germline V gene. CDR3 nucleotide sequence: TGCGCCAGCAGCCAGGTGGACAGGAGGCCCTACAATGAGCAGTTCTTC. It is translated as CASSQVDRRPYNEQFF.

CDR3 DNA sequence: TGTGCCAGCAGATATAACGCGGAAAAACTGTTTTTT. Translated: CASRYNAEKLFF. The V gene is TRBV7-9, the J gene TRBJ1-4, with D unresolved. Trimming removed 6 bases from V and 8 bases from J, with 10 bases in between. CDR3 length: 12 residues. Germline assignment: CDR1 SEHNR and CDR2 FQNEAQ (reference sequence).

V and J are TRBV29-1 and TRBJ2-1, with 7 positions matching TRBD1. V was clipped by 6 bases and J by 7 bases; unmatched bases: 3. Per germline, CDR1 SQVTM and CDR2 ANQGSEA. CDR3 length equals 11 residues. CDR3 nucleotides: TGCAGCGTGACAGGGTTGAATGAGCAGTTCTTC. Amino acid sequence: CSVTGLNEQFF.

In DNA form, the CDR3 reads TGTGCCAGCAGTTGGGACAACACAGATACGCAGTATTTT. Its protein is CASSWDNTDTQYF. This chain joins TRBV6-5 and TRBJ2-3, with D tentatively TRBD1 (6 bases). Per the germline V gene, CDR1 is MNHEY and CDR2 is SVGAGI. The CDR3 is 13 residues long. Trimming stripped 4 bases from V and 2 bases from J, with 7 bases between.

CDR3 coding DNA: TGCACCGCTAGTCGGGGAGAAGATACGCAGTATTTT. Residues: CTASRGEDTQYF. This chain joins TRBV20-1 and TRBJ2-3, with a tentative D call TRBD2 (5 bases). This CDR3 is built from 12 residues. The germline CDR1 and CDR2 sequences are DFQATT and SNEGSKA (reference sequence).